This TCR beta chain was recovered during a study of blood T cells in healthy people across ages. Study overall: The template switching approach captured approximately one barcoded beta molecule for every two T cells.

This clonotype was counted only a few times. Its matching antigen is unknown. The length of the CDR3 is 15 residues. Germline V CDR1 and CDR2: SEHNR, FQNEAQ (reference sequence). V was cut by 1 base and J by 6 bases, with 16 bases left in between. Donors were systemically healthy Caucasian individuals from Russia aged roughly 6 to 95 years. Study-wide results and caveats: With age, beta diversity per million T cells declined roughly linearly, significantly by about 37.

Next came a second PCR, run for roughly 6 to 11 cycles, which used a sample-barcoded 5' primer along with a J-beta primer mix. A template-switch adaptor containing 12 random nucleotides labeled each cDNA molecule. TCRdb passed the 5' RACE reads through MiXCR, listing each CDR3 protein once. The table shows approximately 1.5 million distinct CDR3 sequences, with approximately 42% occurring only once. The chain couples TRBV7-9 to TRBJ2-7; D may correspond to TRBD1 or TRBD2 (5 bases each). Sequencing input: blood. This clonotype originated in a woman under 30 in good health. CDR3: CASSLVSGTRGEQYF. The DNA for the CDR3 is TGTGCCAGCAGCTTAGTCTCAGGGACGAGGGGCGAGCAGTACTTC.